This is a list of T cell receptor beta chains from one sample in a study of T cells in localized non-small cell lung cancer. Clones were read by immunoSEQ multiplex PCR, and TCRdb kept only the in-frame ones, dropping some. Seen here are about 130,000 clones, roughly 90% observed once, and the top ten hold around 1.5%. The specimen was peripheral blood, collected before any cancer treatment. The source is a female donor aged 60 or older with stage I lung adenocarcinoma. Both conserved end residues are part of each CDR3. A D gene is named only where the DNA matches it firmly. Clone size is given for some rows only: seen once, a few or many times, or a class if the clone is expanded.

>TRBV28|-|-|TRBJ1-5
TGTGCCAGCAGTTTGGGGGCGCATGGTCAGCCCCAGCATTTT
CASSLGAHGQPQHF
>TRBV5-1|-|-|TRBJ1-3
TGCGCCAGCAGCCAAGGCACCGGTCCCGGAGGAAACACCATATATTTT
CASSQGTGPGGNTIYF
>TRBV7-9|-|-|TRBJ1-2
TGTGCCAGCAGCTTATCCGGGAGCTATGGCTACACCTTC
CASSLSGSYGYTF
>TRBV9|-|-|TRBJ2-1
TGTGCCAGCAGCCCCGGAGGCGGAGGGGACAATGAGCAGTTCTTC
CASSPGGGGDNEQFF
>TRBV6-1|-|-|TRBJ1-1
TGTGCCAGCTCCCGGGGCGGGTGGATAGCTGAAGCTTTCTTT
CASSRGGWIAEAFF
>TRBV19|once|-|TRBJ2-1
TGTGCCAGTAGTATTGACGGCTCCTACAATGAGCAGTTCTTC
CASSIDGSYNEQFF
>TRBV5-1|-|-|TRBJ1-1
TGCGCCAGCAGCTTGCAGGGATGGAGCACTGAAGCTTTCTTT
CASSLQGWSTEAFF
>TRBV11-2|-|-|TRBJ2-5
TGTGCCAGCAGCTTAGATGGCGGGCCCCAAGAGACCCAGTACTTC
CASSLDGGPQETQYF
>TRBV29-1|-|-|TRBJ2-7
TGCAGCGTTGAGGGACTGACCTACGAGCAGTACTTC
CSVEGLTYEQYF
>TRBV19|once|-|TRBJ1-2
TGTGCCAGTAGTACCCTAGGGGCTACCTATGGCTACACCTTC
CASSTLGATYGYTF
>TRBV21-1|-|-|TRBJ2-1
TGTGCCAGCAGCGAGCGGGATCAGTTCTTC
CASSERDQFF
>TRBV5-1|-|-|TRBJ2-7
TGCGCCAGCAGCTTTTCCCTCGGGGCTCGAACCTACGAGCAGTACTTC
CASSFSLGARTYEQYF
>TRBV18|-|TRBD2|TRBJ2-1
TGTGCCAGCTCCACACTAGCGGGAGGGCCTGTAGATGAGCAGTTCTTC
CASSTLAGGPVDEQFF
>TRBV30|-|-|TRBJ1-3
TGTGCCTGGACTCGGGGAACTGCTGGAAACACCATATATTTT
CAWTRGTAGNTIYF
>TRBV30|-|TRBD1|TRBJ1-5
TGTGCCTGGAGCCAAGGGACAGGAAGGAATCAGCCCCAGCATTTT
CAWSQGTGRNQPQHF
>TRBV6-6|-|-|TRBJ2-2
TGTGCCAGCAGTTACCTTCGGGGTGGGGAGCTGTTTTTT
CASSYLRGGELFF
>TRBV28|-|-|TRBJ2-7
TGTGCCAGCAGAACCCAGGGTGGTGAGTCCTACGAGCAGTACTTC
CASRTQGGESYEQYF
>TRBV19|-|-|TRBJ1-2
TGTGCCAGTAGTACGCGGGAGGACTATGGCTACACCTTC
CASSTREDYGYTF
>TRBV18|-|-|TRBJ1-2
TGTGCCAGCTCCCCAGCCCCTAACTATGGCTACACCTTC
CASSPAPNYGYTF
>TRBV5-4|-|TRBD2|TRBJ2-3
TGTGCCAGCAGCTTGGACCTAGCGGGGGTTTCGGCAACAGATACGCAGTATTTT
CASSLDLAGVSATDTQYF
>TRBV10-3|-|-|TRBJ1-1
TGTGCCATCAGTGGGGGATGGGGCAGGGCGATTACTGAAGCTTTCTTT
CAISGGWGRAITEAFF
>TRBV2|-|-|TRBJ1-3
TGTGCCAGCAGATTTGTAAGCTCTGGAAACACCATATATTTT
CASRFVSSGNTIYF
>TRBV30|-|-|TRBJ1-3
TGTGCCTGGAGGACGGGAAACACCATATATTTT
CAWRTGNTIYF
>TRBV6-1|-|-|TRBJ2-1
TGTGCCAGCCGACTAGGCGGCTCCTACAATGAGCAGTTCTTC
CASRLGGSYNEQFF
>TRBV6-4|-|-|TRBJ1-1
TGTGCCAGCAGAAAGACAGAAGACACTGAAGCTTTCTTT
CASRKTEDTEAFF
>TRBV7-2|-|-|TRBJ2-7
TGTGCCAGCAGCTTAAGTTCCTACGAGCAGTACTTC
CASSLSSYEQYF
>TRBV28|-|-|TRBJ2-1
TGTGCCACTGCGGGATTTGATGAGCAGTTCTTC
CATAGFDEQFF
>TRBV4-1|-|-|TRBJ1-2
TGCGCCAGCAGCCAGGGGGCTGGGTCTGGCTACACCTTC
CASSQGAGSGYTF
>TRBV7-8|-|-|TRBJ2-7
TGTGCCAGCAGCTTAGGGGTTGGCCAGTTCCGCTCCTACGAGCAGTACTTC
CASSLGVGQFRSYEQYF